This T cell receptor beta chain was retrieved from a study of OX40 agonist ivuxolimab in advanced cancers. The overall study: Those enrolled were about 82% male, with a mean age of about 66 years and ages from about 20 to 85. Partial responses were achieved by three patients, one with hepatocellular carcinoma and two with cutaneous melanoma.

V lost 3 bases, J lost 1 base, and 9 bases lay in between. The CDR3 covers 13 residues. In germline, CDR1 is SQVTM, CDR2 ANQGSEA. Assay used: immunoSEQ multiplex PCR; TCRdb lists only in-frame clones, some missing. The table records tens of thousands of clones, around 87% of them present only once. Notes on the study in general: Dose levels from 0.1 to 3.0 mg/kg saw CD4+ and CD8+ blood T cells expand clonally by week 6.

People who had autoimmune disease history or systemic immunosuppression were excluded. In regard to this clone: Its antigen is as yet unknown.

The origin of this receptor is an adult with an advanced solid tumor such as melanoma, head and neck, liver or kidney cancer. The sequences come from CD4+ or CD8+ T cells sorted from blood, collected in a trial of the OX40 agonist ivuxolimab. This sequence joins TRBV29-1 and TRBJ1-1; D is ambiguous. The CDR3 DNA sequence: TGCAGCGTTGAGAAGGAGAAGAACACTGAAGCTTTCTTT. As protein: CSVEKEKNTEAFF.